This T cell receptor (beta chain) stems from a study of cytomegalovirus exposure and HLA in healthy donors (dated by TCRdb to about 2017). Notes on the research overall: According to a later analysis, the approximately 120 validation repertoires were produced on the same platform as the 680 or so repertoires of the first cohort. The aim of the study was to test whether cataloging public T cell receptors could identify signatures of past pathogen exposure. Besides the first cohort of approximately 710 subjects, a separate validation cohort made up of roughly 130 different subjects was used. To predict cytomegalovirus infection status, the study brought together high-throughput TCR immunosequencing, statistical association of individual TCRs with disease status, and machine learning.

On the study overall, not on this receptor specifically: In a later analysis, TCRs clustered in the first cohort were found to also tend to co-occur in the 120 or so validation repertoires, with 85% to 95% of cluster scores above 0. The authors suggested that the approach could potentially be generalized to other disease states and immunological phenotypes. The classifier was reported to diagnose cytomegalovirus status with high specificity and sensitivity in both the original and validation cohorts. Across donors, most TCR sequences were observed very rarely, whereas some public TCRs were present in many individuals. The study gave a list of under 200 TCR beta chains associated with cytomegalovirus. The validation cohort had no HLA typing available for a later analysis, so co-occurrence within that cohort was assessed over all 120 or so repertoires. In vitro tests confirmed that a few of the cytomegalovirus-associated TCR beta chains recognize cytomegalovirus antigens.

Notes on this clone: No cognate antigen has been identified for it. Per-base qualities were not stored, and no clone one base away is much larger.

The protocol used for the library was the immunoSEQ multiplex PCR assay. The source study handled its data this way. A statistical classification framework was built for diagnosing cytomegalovirus status from the catalog of TCR beta chain sequences. As stored in TCRdb, this immuneACCESS dataset retains in-frame rearrangements with V and J assigned. A fraction of the clones does not appear; measured against another copy, unresolved V genes explain less than half of the discrepancy, and the remainder lacks a known reason. For V, J and clone size, that table is used; D and trimming come from the DNA. The sample table lists about 120,000 clones, approximately 89% of them with a count of one. The ten largest clones add up to around 1.1% of the sample. The donors belonged to the validation cohort of over a hundred subjects, which was separate from the roughly 670-subject first cohort. Trimming removed 0 bases from V and 4 bases from J; the gene matches leave 9 bases unexplained. The germline V gene yields LGHNA for CDR1 and YSLEER for CDR2. From the cysteine up to the phenylalanine, the CDR3 has a length of 16 residues. Just CDR3 DNA is preserved here, 48 bases in frame from base 1.

The sequence joins TRBV4-3 to TRBJ2-7, with 7 bases aligning to TRBD2. The sequenced sample was PBMCs. The TCR originated in a woman aged 18-29 years in good health and CMV-seronegative. CDR3 protein: CASSQDSGAGAYEQYF. The base sequence is TGCGCCAGCAGCCAAGACTCGGGCGCGGGAGCGTACGAGCAGTACTTC.